In this sample, the clone carrying this T cell receptor beta chain turned up once. Its antigen is as yet unknown. This table comes from immunoSEQ multiplex PCR, and its TCRdb copy is limited to in-frame clones, with some not included. This table holds about 100,000 clones, more than 75% found once. This sample was included in a study of OX40 agonist ivuxolimab in advanced cancers. Study summary: An anti-OX40 (CD134) antibody with agonistic activity, ivuxolimab, was administered to patients. Those treated in dose escalation had hepatocellular carcinoma, melanoma, renal cell cancer or head and neck cancer. General study results and limits: The investigators did not determine what antigen specificity the expanded peripheral T cells had. At 0.1 to 3.0 mg/kg, CD4+ and CD8+ blood T cells expanded clonally by week 6.

The CDR3 runs to 13 residues. CDR1 and CDR2 (germline): SGHRS, YFSETQ. V lost 2 bases and J 4 bases, leaving 10 bases between the germline ends. The specimen was CD4+ or CD8+ T cells sorted from blood, collected in a trial of the OX40 agonist ivuxolimab. This TCR was recovered from an adult with an advanced solid tumor such as melanoma, head and neck, liver or kidney cancer. The chain joins TRBV5-1 to TRBJ2-7; D unclear. CDR3 residues: CASSFRSSYEQYF. The CDR3 nucleotides are TGCGCCAGCAGCTTCAGGAGCTCTTACGAGCAGTACTTC.